These 7 T cell receptor beta chains were all obtained from the same sample, sequenced in a study of blood T cell repertoires in COVID-19. TCRdb's copy holds only in-frame clones and misses some; the assay was immunoSEQ multiplex PCR. The sample carries approximately 55,000 clones, just over 90% recorded once. The specimen was peripheral blood. These receptors were taken from a man in his forties with acute or convalescent COVID-19.

The chain joins TRBV2 to TRBJ2-6; 13 nucleotides line up with TRBD2. CDR1 is SNHLY, CDR2 FYNNEI, per germline. The CDR3 covers 18 residues. Trimming took 6 bases from V and 3 from J; bases not matched to a gene: 8. This chain's CDR3 is CASRTLAGGPGGANVLTF. Written as DNA, the CDR3 is TGTGCCAGCAGGACACTAGCGGGAGGGCCAGGTGGGGCCAACGTCCTGACTTTC.

V is TRBV11-1 and J is TRBJ1-1; D call uncertain. CDR1 and CDR2 (germline): SGHAT, FQDESV (reference sequence). CDR3 size: 15 residues. V was pared by 0 bases and J by 0 bases, with 8 bases between. In nucleotides, the CDR3 is TGTGCCAGCAGCTTAGCCCGGGGAATGAACACTGAAGCTTTCTTT. Protein sequence: CASSLARGMNTEAFF.

V gene TRBV29-1 combines with J gene TRBJ1-1; TRBD1 agrees at 10 bases. Germline-derived CDR1 and CDR2 are SQVTM and ANQGSEA. CDR3 length: 15 amino acids. Trimming at V came to 5 bases and at J to 1 base, leaving 7 bases not matched to a gene. CDR3 coding DNA: TGCAGCGTTAGTTTGGGGGACAGGGGGAACACTGAAGCTTTCTTT. Amino acid sequence: CSVSLGDRGNTEAFF.

A few counts support this clone. The chain combines TRBV25-1 with TRBJ2-1; D may be TRBD1 (5 bases). The ends were cut back, 8 bases at V and 0 bases at J, with 8 bases in the middle. Germline assignment: CDR1 MGHDK and CDR2 SYGVNS. This CDR3 region has 13 residues. The CDR3 DNA reads as TGTGCCAGCCAAGGGGCCTCCTACAATGAGCAGTTCTTC. This codes for CASQGASYNEQFF.

This clone was seen just once. J is TRBJ1-2 and V is TRBV4-3; 9 nucleotides line up with TRBD1. The CDR3 length is 14 residues. The V segment lost 3 bases and the J segment 6 bases; nucleotides outside the gene matches: 5. CDR1 is LGHNA, CDR2 YSLEER, per germline. For the CDR3, the DNA is TGCGCCAGCAGCCAGCAGGGACAGGGTGATGGCTACACCTTC. Protein: CASSQQGQGDGYTF.

V gene TRBV5-6 combines with J gene TRBJ2-1; 9 positions agree with TRBD1. CDR1 is SGHDT and CDR2 is YYEEEE in the germline V gene. Losses at the gene ends were 3 bases for V and 4 bases for J; bases not matched to a gene: 8. The length of the CDR3 is 16 residues. This CDR3 is CASSWLTGGGYNEQFF. The CDR3 nucleotides are TGTGCCAGCAGCTGGCTGACAGGGGGTGGTTACAATGAGCAGTTCTTC.

The rearrangement joins TRBV5-1 to TRBJ2-1; 10 bases fit TRBD2. The CDR3 runs 16 residues. Germline lookup yields CDR1 SGHRS and CDR2 YFSETQ. The V gene end was trimmed by 0 bases and the J gene end by 3 bases; junction bases not matched to a gene: 3. CDR3 protein: CASSLGGLADYNEQFF. In DNA form, the CDR3 reads TGCGCCAGCAGCTTGGGCGGACTAGCGGACTACAATGAGCAGTTCTTC.